This T cell receptor beta chain was retrieved from a study of T cell clonotyping in hematopoietic cell transplantation. Findings and limits, study-wide: At the given depth, recipient repertoires were over 95% de novo clonotypes. Pathologically expanded recipient clonotypes increased progressively from day 30 to day 180 as diversity fell.

This CDR3 is built from 12 residues. Samples: about 28 days before transplant, then days 30, 100 and 180 after. Only a few counts were recorded for this clone. Its specificity is unknown. The data were produced by immunoSEQ multiplex PCR, yet TCRdb's version contains in-frame clones alone and is incomplete. The data contain 3,000 to 4,000 clones, about 17% of them seen just once; the ten biggest clones take up around a fifth. This chain links TRBV21-1 with TRBJ2-1; the table's D call of TRBD2 was not tested on the DNA. TRBV21-1 is described as a pseudogene. Material: peripheral blood mononuclear cells, obtained 30 days after allogeneic stem cell transplant. The sequence came from a male patient aged 50 to 60 who had an allogeneic stem cell transplant from a related donor, so the T cells may come from the graft donor. Some clones in this sample may be carry-over from other donors' samples. The CDR3 DNA reads TGTGCCACGACTAGCGGAAACAATGAGCAGTTCTTC. As protein: CATTSGNNEQFF.